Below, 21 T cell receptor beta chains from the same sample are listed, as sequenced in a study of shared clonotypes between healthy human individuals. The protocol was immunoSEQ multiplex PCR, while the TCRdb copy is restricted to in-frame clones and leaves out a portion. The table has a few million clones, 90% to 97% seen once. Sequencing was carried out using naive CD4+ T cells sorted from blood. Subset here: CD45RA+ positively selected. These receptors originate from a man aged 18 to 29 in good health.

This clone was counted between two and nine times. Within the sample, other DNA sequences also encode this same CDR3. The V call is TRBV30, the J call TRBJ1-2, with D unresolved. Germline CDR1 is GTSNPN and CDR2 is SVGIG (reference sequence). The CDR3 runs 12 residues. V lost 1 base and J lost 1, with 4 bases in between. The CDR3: CAWSDNNYGYTF. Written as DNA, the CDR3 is TGTGCCTGGAGTGACAATAACTATGGCTACACCTTC.

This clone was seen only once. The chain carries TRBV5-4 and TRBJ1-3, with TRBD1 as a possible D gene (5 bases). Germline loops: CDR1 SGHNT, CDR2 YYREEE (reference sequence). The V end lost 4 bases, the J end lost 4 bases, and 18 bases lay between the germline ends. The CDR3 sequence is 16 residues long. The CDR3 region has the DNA TGTGCCAGCAGCCAAAAGACCAACGGGGACGGAAACACCATATATTTT. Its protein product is CASSQKTNGDGNTIYF.

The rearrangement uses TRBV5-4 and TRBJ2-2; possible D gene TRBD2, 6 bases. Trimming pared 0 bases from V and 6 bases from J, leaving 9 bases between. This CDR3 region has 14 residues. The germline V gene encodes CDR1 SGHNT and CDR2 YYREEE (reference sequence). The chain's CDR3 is CASSLESGAGELFF. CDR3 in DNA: TGTGCCAGCAGCTTGGAATCGGGGGCCGGGGAGCTGTTTTTT.

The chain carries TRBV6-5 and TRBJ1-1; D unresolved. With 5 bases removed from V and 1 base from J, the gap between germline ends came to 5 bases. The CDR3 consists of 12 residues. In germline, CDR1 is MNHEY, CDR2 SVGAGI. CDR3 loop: CASSGWNTEAFF. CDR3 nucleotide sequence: TGTGCCAGCAGTGGTTGGAACACTGAAGCTTTCTTT.

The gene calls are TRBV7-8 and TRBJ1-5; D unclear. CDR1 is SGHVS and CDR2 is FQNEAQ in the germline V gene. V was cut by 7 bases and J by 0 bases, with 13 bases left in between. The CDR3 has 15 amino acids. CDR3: CASTPSGFSNQPQHF. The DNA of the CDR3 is TGTGCCAGCACCCCCTCGGGGTTTAGCAATCAGCCCCAGCATTTT. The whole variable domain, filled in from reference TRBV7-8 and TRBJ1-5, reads GAGVSQSPRYKVAKRGQDVALRCDPISGHVSLFWYQQALGQGPEFLTYFQNEAQLDKSGLPSDRFFAERPEGSVSTLKIQRTQQEDSAVYLCASTPSGFSNQPQHFGDGTRLSIL.

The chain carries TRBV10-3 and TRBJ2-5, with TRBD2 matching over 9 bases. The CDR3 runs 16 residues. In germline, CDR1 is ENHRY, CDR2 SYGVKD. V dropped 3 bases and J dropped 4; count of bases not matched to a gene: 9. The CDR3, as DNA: TGTGCCATCAGTGACCGTAGCGGGAGAGTAATAGAGACCCAGTACTTC. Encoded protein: CAISDRSGRVIETQYF.

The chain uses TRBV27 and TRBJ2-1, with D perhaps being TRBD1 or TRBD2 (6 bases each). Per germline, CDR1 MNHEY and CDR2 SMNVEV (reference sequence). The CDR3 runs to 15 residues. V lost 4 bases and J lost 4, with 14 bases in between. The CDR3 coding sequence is TGTGCCAGCAGTTCCCTGGGGGCGGGATACAATGAGCAGTTCTTC. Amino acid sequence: CASSSLGAGYNEQFF.

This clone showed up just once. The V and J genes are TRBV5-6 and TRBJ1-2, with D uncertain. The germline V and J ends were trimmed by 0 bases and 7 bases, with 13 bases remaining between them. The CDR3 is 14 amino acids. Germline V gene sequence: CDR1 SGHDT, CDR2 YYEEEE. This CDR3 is CASSLGIDYPGYTF. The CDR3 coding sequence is TGTGCCAGCAGCTTGGGAATAGATTACCCTGGCTACACCTTC.

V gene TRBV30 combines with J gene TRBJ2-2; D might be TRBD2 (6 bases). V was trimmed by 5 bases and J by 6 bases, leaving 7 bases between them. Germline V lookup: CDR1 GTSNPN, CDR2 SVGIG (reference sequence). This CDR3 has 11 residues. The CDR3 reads CAWSSAGELFF. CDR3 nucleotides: TGTGCCTGGTCTAGCGCCGGGGAGCTGTTTTTT.

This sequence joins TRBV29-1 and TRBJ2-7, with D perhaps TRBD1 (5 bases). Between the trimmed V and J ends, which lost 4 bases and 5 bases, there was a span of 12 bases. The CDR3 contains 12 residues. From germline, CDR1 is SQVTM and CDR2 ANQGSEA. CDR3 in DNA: TGCAGCGTTGTTAGGGGTGTGGACGAGCAGTACTTC. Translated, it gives CSVVRGVDEQYF.

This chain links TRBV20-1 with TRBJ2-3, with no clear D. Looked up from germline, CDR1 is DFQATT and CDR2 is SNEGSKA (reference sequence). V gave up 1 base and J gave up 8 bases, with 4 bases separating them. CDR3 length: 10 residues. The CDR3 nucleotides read TGCAGTGCTAGAGGAATTACGCAGTATTTT. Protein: CSARGITQYF.

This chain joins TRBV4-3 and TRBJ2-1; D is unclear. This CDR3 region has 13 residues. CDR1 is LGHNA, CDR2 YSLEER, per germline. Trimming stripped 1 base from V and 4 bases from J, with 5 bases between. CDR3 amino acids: CASSQVIYNEQFF. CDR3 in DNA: TGCGCCAGCAGCCAAGTAATATACAATGAGCAGTTCTTC.

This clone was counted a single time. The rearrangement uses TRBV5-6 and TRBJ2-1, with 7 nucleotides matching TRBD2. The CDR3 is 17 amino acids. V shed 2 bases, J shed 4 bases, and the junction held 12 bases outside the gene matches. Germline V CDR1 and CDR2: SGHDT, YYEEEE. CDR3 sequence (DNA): TGTGCCAGCAGCTTTGGACCCCTGGGCGGGGGTTACAATGAGCAGTTCTTC. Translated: CASSFGPLGGGYNEQFF.

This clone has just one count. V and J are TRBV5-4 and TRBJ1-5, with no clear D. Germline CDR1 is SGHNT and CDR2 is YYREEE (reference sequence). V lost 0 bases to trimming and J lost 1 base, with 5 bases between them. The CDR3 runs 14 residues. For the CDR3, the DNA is TGTGCCAGCAGCTTGGATTCCAGCAATCAGCCCCAGCATTTT. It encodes CASSLDSSNQPQHF.

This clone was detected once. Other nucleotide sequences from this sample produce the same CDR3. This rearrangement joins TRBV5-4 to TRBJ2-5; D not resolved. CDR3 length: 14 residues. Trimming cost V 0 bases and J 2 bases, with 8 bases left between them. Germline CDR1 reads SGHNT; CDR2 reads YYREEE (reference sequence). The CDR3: CASSLGRLQETQYF. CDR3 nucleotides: TGTGCCAGCAGCTTGGGTCGGTTACAAGAGACCCAGTACTTC.

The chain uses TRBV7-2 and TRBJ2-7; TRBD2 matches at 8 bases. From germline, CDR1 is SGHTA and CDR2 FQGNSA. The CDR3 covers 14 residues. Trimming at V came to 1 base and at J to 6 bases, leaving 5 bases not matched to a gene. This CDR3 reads CASSLGGSGTEQYF. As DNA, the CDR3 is TGTGCCAGCAGCTTAGGTGGTAGCGGGACCGAGCAGTACTTC.

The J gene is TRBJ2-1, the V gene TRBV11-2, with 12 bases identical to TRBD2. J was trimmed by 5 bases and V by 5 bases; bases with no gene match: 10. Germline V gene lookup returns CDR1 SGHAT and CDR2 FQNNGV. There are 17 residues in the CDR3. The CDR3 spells CASSIRTSGVGNNEQFF. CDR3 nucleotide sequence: TGTGCCAGCAGCATTAGGACTAGCGGGGTTGGAAACAATGAGCAGTTCTTC. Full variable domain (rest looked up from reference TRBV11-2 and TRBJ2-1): EAGVAQSPRYKIIEKRQSVAFWCNPISGHATLYWYQQILGQGPKLLIQFQNNGVVDDSQLPKDRFSAERLKGVDSTLKIQPAKLEDSAVYLCASSIRTSGVGNNEQFFGPGTRLTVL.

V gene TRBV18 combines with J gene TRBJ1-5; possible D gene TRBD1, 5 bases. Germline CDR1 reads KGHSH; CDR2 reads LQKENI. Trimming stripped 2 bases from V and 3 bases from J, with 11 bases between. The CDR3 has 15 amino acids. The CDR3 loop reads CASSPSGHLNQPQHF. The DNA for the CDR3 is TGTGCCAGCTCACCATCCGGACACCTCAATCAGCCCCAGCATTTT.

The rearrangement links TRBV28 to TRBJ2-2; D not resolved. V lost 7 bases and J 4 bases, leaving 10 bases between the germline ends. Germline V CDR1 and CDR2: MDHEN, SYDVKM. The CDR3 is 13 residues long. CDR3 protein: CASNRGLTGELFF. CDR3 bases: TGTGCCAGCAATCGTGGGCTCACCGGGGAGCTGTTTTTT.

CDR3 DNA sequence: TGCGCCAGCAGCTTGGAAAACAGCGTAACTAATGAAAAACTGTTTTTT. Translation gives CASSLENSVTNEKLFF. The rearrangement uses TRBV5-1 and TRBJ1-4; D remains unclear. The germline CDR1 and CDR2 sequences are SGHRS and YFSETQ. This CDR3 has 16 amino acids. The germline V and J ends were trimmed by 0 bases and 1 base, with 10 bases remaining between them.

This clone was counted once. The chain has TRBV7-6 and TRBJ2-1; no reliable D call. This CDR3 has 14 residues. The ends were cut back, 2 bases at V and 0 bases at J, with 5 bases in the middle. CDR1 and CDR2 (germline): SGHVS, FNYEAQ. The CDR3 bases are TGTGCCAGCAGCTTACAGCCCTCCTACAATGAGCAGTTCTTC. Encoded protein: CASSLQPSYNEQFF.